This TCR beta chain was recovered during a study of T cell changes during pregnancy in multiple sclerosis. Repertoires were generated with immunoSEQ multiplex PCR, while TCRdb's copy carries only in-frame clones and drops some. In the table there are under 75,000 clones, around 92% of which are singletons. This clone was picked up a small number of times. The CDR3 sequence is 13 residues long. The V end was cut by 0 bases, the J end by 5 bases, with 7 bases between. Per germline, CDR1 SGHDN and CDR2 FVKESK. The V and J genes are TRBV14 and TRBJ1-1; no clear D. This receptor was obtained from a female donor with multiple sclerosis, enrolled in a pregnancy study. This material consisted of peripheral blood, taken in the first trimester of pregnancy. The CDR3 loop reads CASSQDRGTEAFF. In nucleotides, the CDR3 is TGTGCCAGCAGCCAAGATCGGGGAACTGAAGCTTTCTTT. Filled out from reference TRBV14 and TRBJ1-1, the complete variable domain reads EAGVTQFPSHSVIEKGQTVTLRCDPISGHDNLYWYRRVMGKEIKFLLHFVKESKQDESGMPNNRFLAERTGGTYSTLKVQPAELEDSGVYFCASSQDRGTEAFFGQGTRLTVV.